The 20 T cell receptor beta chains below were found in one sample sequenced in a study of blood T cell repertoires in COVID-19. Libraries were prepared by immunoSEQ multiplex PCR; TCRdb keeps only in-frame clonotypes and omits some of them. The sample contains some 260,000 clones, around 80% of which appear only once. Sequenced input: peripheral blood. The receptor set was obtained from a middle-aged woman with active or convalescent COVID-19.

The J gene is TRBJ2-3, the V gene TRBV9; D unclear. Germline lookup yields CDR1 SGDLS and CDR2 YYNGEE. Trimming took 0 bases from V and 3 from J, leaving 11 bases between them. This CDR3 is 15 amino acids long. The CDR3 region has the DNA TGTGCCAGCAGCGTAGCAACATTGTTGACAGATACGCAGTATTTT. It translates to CASSVATLLTDTQYF.

The chain joins TRBV6-6 to TRBJ1-6; 7 bases match TRBD1. The CDR3 sequence is 14 residues long. The V gene end was trimmed by 5 bases and the J gene end by 6 bases; junction bases not matched to a gene: 4. From germline, CDR1 is MNHNY and CDR2 SVGAGI (reference sequence). Here the CDR3 reads CASSHGTANSPLHF. The CDR3 DNA reads TGTGCCAGCAGTCATGGGACAGCTAATTCACCCCTCCACTTT.

The chain uses TRBV10-1 and TRBJ1-6; D call uncertain. There are 13 residues in the CDR3. Germline values: CDR1 WNHNN, CDR2 SYGVQD (reference sequence). The V and J ends lost 6 bases and 3 bases respectively, with 6 bases between them. CDR3 sequence reads: CASSSDYNSPLHF. In DNA, the CDR3 is TGCGCCAGCAGCAGTGACTATAATTCACCCCTCCACTTT.

The chain joins TRBV29-1 to TRBJ2-5; possibly TRBD2 for D (6 bases). There are 13 residues in the CDR3. Trimming left V 4 bases short and J 2 bases short, with 11 bases between. The germline V gene encodes CDR1 SQVTM and CDR2 ANQGSEA. Here the CDR3 DNA reads TGCAGCGTTGTTTTGGGGGGTCAAGAGACCCAGTACTTC. Its protein is CSVVLGGQETQYF.

This clone has only a few counts. This chain connects TRBV19 to TRBJ1-3; no clear D gene. V shed 3 bases and J shed 8 bases, with 17 bases lying between them. Looked up from germline, CDR1 is LNHDA and CDR2 is SQIVND (reference sequence). This CDR3 is built from 15 residues. The CDR3 sequence is CASSMGTPGLDTIYF. CDR3 DNA: TGTGCCAGTAGTATGGGCACGCCGGGATTGGACACCATATATTTT.

The table lists this clone with a count of one. This sequence joins TRBV20-1 and TRBJ1-5; TRBD1 might be the D (5 bases). The CDR3 is 15 residues long. The V gene's germline CDR1 is DFQATT and CDR2 SNEGSKA (reference sequence). V gave up 3 bases and J gave up 2 bases, with 14 bases separating them. CDR3 DNA: TGCAGTGCTAGTGTTCCCAGGGATGGCAATCAGCCCCAGCATTTT. Protein: CSASVPRDGNQPQHF.

This chain connects TRBV27 to TRBJ1-3, with D hard to call. V was clipped by 6 bases and J by 0 bases, with 18 bases between them. There are 17 residues in the CDR3. CDR1 is MNHEY and CDR2 is SMNVEV in the germline V gene (reference sequence). The DNA for the CDR3 is TGTGCCAGCAGCCCCATCGAGGGTCCTAGCTCTGGAAACACCATATATTTT. This codes for CASSPIEGPSSGNTIYF.

This clone has only one observation. The rearrangement links TRBV5-6 to TRBJ1-1; D gene uncertain. Trimming took 3 bases from V and 1 from J, leaving 7 bases between them. The CDR3 totals 13 residues. Germline lookup yields CDR1 SGHDT and CDR2 YYEEEE. The CDR3 region has the DNA TGTGCCAGCAGCTGGGGAGCGAACACTGAAGCTTTCTTT. It codes for CASSWGANTEAFF.

The chain joins TRBV5-4 to TRBJ1-3; TRBD1 is a possible D gene (5 bases). The germline V gene has CDR1 SGHNT and CDR2 YYREEE (reference sequence). CDR3 length equals 15 residues. Trimming pared 4 bases from V and 0 bases from J, leaving 11 bases between. CDR3 region: CASSQGWGSGNTIYF. The CDR3 nucleotides read TGTGCCAGCAGCCAGGGCTGGGGCTCTGGAAACACCATATATTTT.

This chain joins TRBV27 and TRBJ1-2, with 8 bases identical to TRBD1. Trimming removed 5 bases from V and 2 bases from J; junction bases left unmatched: 7. Germline lookup yields CDR1 MNHEY and CDR2 SMNVEV (reference sequence). The CDR3 has 15 residues. CDR3 sequence reads: CASSGLRQGNYGYTF. CDR3 nucleotide sequence: TGTGCCAGCAGTGGACTCCGACAGGGGAACTATGGCTACACCTTC.

The J gene is TRBJ2-1, the V gene TRBV30; TRBD2 agrees at 9 bases. The CDR3 runs 18 residues. The V gene's germline CDR1 is GTSNPN and CDR2 SVGIG (reference sequence). The junction had 18 bases not matched to a gene; V was cut back by 2 bases and J by 7 bases. CDR3 in amino acids: CAWSYNPRWRGGRNEQFF. The DNA for the CDR3 is TGTGCCTGGAGTTATAACCCTCGCTGGCGGGGGGGCCGTAATGAGCAGTTCTTC.

The chain employs TRBV18 and TRBJ2-1; 7 bases line up with TRBD2. The CDR3 is 15 amino acids. V lost 3 bases and J lost 4; bases outside the gene matches: 6. Germline loops: CDR1 KGHSH, CDR2 LQKENI. The CDR3 bases are TGTGCCAGCTCACCCCCCCGGGGGGATTACAATGAGCAGTTCTTC. Protein sequence: CASSPPRGDYNEQFF.

Note on this clone: Other DNA sequences within the sample encode an identical CDR3. This rearrangement joins TRBV5-1 to TRBJ1-6, with TRBD1 matching over 9 bases. The ends lost 3 bases at V and 5 bases at J; junction bases unmatched: 3. The V gene's germline CDR1 is SGHRS and CDR2 YFSETQ. CDR3 length equals 15 residues. The CDR3 spells CASSSRTGDNSPLHF. CDR3 DNA sequence: TGCGCCAGCAGCTCGCGGACAGGGGATAATTCACCCCTCCACTTT.

V usage is TRBV10-3 and J usage is TRBJ2-3; unclear D gene. CDR1 and CDR2 from the germline V gene are ENHRY and SYGVKD. CDR3 length: 14 amino acids. With 4 bases removed from V and 0 bases from J, the gap between germline ends came to 8 bases. This CDR3 is CAISASFSTDTQYF. The DNA for the CDR3 is TGTGCCATCAGTGCTAGTTTTAGCACAGATACGCAGTATTTT.

The chain carries TRBV11-2 and TRBJ2-3; 7 bases are shared with TRBD2. V lost 5 bases, J lost 2 bases, and 10 bases stayed unmatched. CDR1 is SGHAT and CDR2 is FQNNGV in the germline V gene. The CDR3 is made up of 16 amino acids. The CDR3 DNA follows: TGTGCCAGCAGCCTGATTAGCGGGTTGATCACAGATACGCAGTATTTT. Translated: CASSLISGLITDTQYF.

The chain recombines TRBV10-2 with TRBJ1-3; D uncertain. Germline-derived CDR1 and CDR2 are WSHSY and SAAADI. The germline V and J ends were trimmed by 10 bases and 0 bases, with 4 bases remaining between them. The CDR3 runs 11 residues. CDR3 sequence reads: CATGSGNTIYF. The CDR3 coding sequence is TGCGCCACGGGCTCTGGAAACACCATATATTTT.

The rearrangement joins TRBV6-5 to TRBJ1-1, with 7 bases matching TRBD1. Germline V gene data show CDR1 as MNHEY and CDR2 as SVGAGI. The CDR3 has 13 amino acids. J was trimmed by 3 bases and V by 11 bases; bases with no gene match: 9. The CDR3 here is CASRGAWDTEAFF. The CDR3 DNA reads as TGTGCCTCCAGGGGGGCCTGGGACACTGAAGCTTTCTTT.

The chain combines TRBV5-1 with TRBJ2-7; possibly TRBD1 for D (6 bases). This CDR3 has 13 residues. Trimming cost V 0 bases and J 6 bases, with 10 bases left between them. From germline, CDR1 is SGHRS and CDR2 YFSETQ. The CDR3 sequence is CASSLAGQPEQYF. The DNA of the CDR3 is TGCGCCAGCAGCTTGGCAGGACAGCCCGAGCAGTACTTC.

V and J are TRBV10-3 and TRBJ1-3, with 8 bases identical to TRBD1. This CDR3 has 14 amino acids. Germline CDR1 ENHRY, CDR2 SYGVKD. The trim removed 5 bases at V and 4 bases at J, leaving 4 bases unmatched. The CDR3: CAISPTGAGNTIYF. CDR3 in DNA: TGTGCCATCAGTCCGACAGGGGCAGGAAACACCATATATTTT.

This chain joins TRBV6-5 and TRBJ1-5, with D tentatively TRBD1 (5 bases). The CDR3 loop spans 14 amino acids. The germline V gene has CDR1 MNHEY and CDR2 SVGAGI. Trimming took 6 bases from V and 0 from J, leaving 9 bases between them. CDR3: CASRQDPSNQPQHF. The CDR3 nucleotides are TGTGCCAGCAGACAGGACCCTAGCAATCAGCCCCAGCATTTT.